What follows is one T cell receptor (beta chain) and its context. Its specificity is unknown. V lost 5 bases and J lost 0, with 14 bases in between. Germline loops: CDR1 SQVTM, CDR2 ANQGSEA. This CDR3 has 14 residues. This sample is part of a study of CD8+ T cells in alopecia areata. The authors extracted RNA and reverse transcribed it into cDNA as the sequencing template. Profiling relied on immunoSEQ multiplex PCR, and the TCRdb table lists in-frame clones only, not all of them. The table records roughly 120,000 clones, approximately 58% of them present only once. Sorting from PBMCs produced CD4+ and CD8+ T cells. Study outcomes and limitations: More clonal than normal scalp was lesional scalp, particularly alopecia totalis/universalis. Normal skin contains resident alphabeta T cells, and these are also sequenced in scalp samples.

V gene TRBV29-1 combines with J gene TRBJ2-7; a weak D match, TRBD1 (6 bases). Sequencing input: CD4+ T cells sorted from blood. The TCR originated in a human donor in good health. In DNA form, the CDR3 reads TGCAGCGTTTCACAGGGTAGCAGCTCCTACGAGCAGTACTTC. It yields the protein CSVSQGSSSYEQYF.